Below are 21 T cell receptor beta chains sequenced from a single sample in a study of shared clonotypes between healthy human individuals. The naive CD8 population came from CD45RO-negative cells selected for CCR7, without terminally differentiated effector memory CD45RA+ cells. The assay was immunoSEQ multiplex PCR, and TCRdb's table has in-frame clones only and misses some. The sample consists of over 800,000 clones, 80% to 95% of them appearing once. Sequencing was performed on naive CD8+ T cells sorted from blood. The receptors were gathered from a man under 40 in good health.

J is TRBJ1-1 and V is TRBV14, with 7 bases lining up with TRBD1. Losses at the gene ends were 1 base for V and 1 base for J; bases not matched to a gene: 9. CDR1 and CDR2 from the germline V gene are SGHDN and FVKESK. There are 17 residues in the CDR3. CDR3 bases: TGTGCCAGCAGCCAAGGGCTAGGGGGCTGGAAGAACACTGAAGCTTTCTTT. Its translation: CASSQGLGGWKNTEAFF.

The chain carries TRBV6-1 and TRBJ2-7, with 7 bases aligning to TRBD2. CDR1 is MNHNS, CDR2 SASEGT, per germline. Germline trimming cut 10 bases from V and 2 bases from J; bases unmatched to any gene: 11. The CDR3 length is 14 residues. The CDR3 protein is CATSSPSGTYEQYF. The CDR3, as DNA: TGTGCCACCAGCTCCCCTAGCGGCACCTACGAGCAGTACTTC.

This clone has just a few counts. CDR3 sequence (DNA): TGTGCCAGCAGCCCGGGGGTGTGGAATCAGCCCCAGCATTTT. Translation: CASSPGVWNQPQHF. The gene calls are TRBV27 and TRBJ1-5, with a tentative D call TRBD1 (5 bases). The length of the CDR3 is 14 residues. V lost 6 bases and J 4 bases, leaving 13 bases between the germline ends. Germline V gives CDR1 MNHEY, CDR2 SMNVEV (reference sequence).

The chain has TRBV27 and TRBJ2-7, with 7 bases aligning to TRBD2. Per germline, CDR1 MNHEY and CDR2 SMNVEV (reference sequence). After removal of 8 bases from V and 2 bases from J, the junction contained 9 bases not matched to a gene. This CDR3 has 14 amino acids. The CDR3 DNA sequence: TGTGCCAGCGCGGGGGAACTTTTTCCCTACGAGCAGTACTTC. Amino acids: CASAGELFPYEQYF.

This clone has only one observation. This CDR3 is also generated by other DNA sequences in the sample. This rearrangement joins TRBV7-9 to TRBJ1-5, with D unresolved. Deletions cut 1 base from V and 4 bases from J, with 8 bases between. Per the germline V gene, CDR1 is SEHNR and CDR2 is FQNEAQ (reference sequence). The CDR3 consists of 14 residues. This chain's CDR3 is CASSLDGRNQPQHF. The CDR3 bases are TGTGCCAGCAGCTTAGATGGCAGGAATCAGCCCCAGCATTTT.

This sequence joins TRBV4-2 and TRBJ2-3; TRBD1 might be the D (6 bases). The CDR3 extends over 16 amino acids. Trimming shortened V by 5 bases and J by 6 bases, and 21 bases separated the two germline ends. Per germline, CDR1 LGHNA and CDR2 YNFKEQ. The CDR3 sequence: CASSLPGVTREDTQYF. The CDR3 bases are TGTGCCAGCAGCTTGCCAGGGGTAACGAGGGAGGATACGCAGTATTTT.

The CDR3 protein is CASMAGGVVDEQYF. The CDR3 region has the DNA TGTGCCAGCATGGCAGGGGGCGTGGTTGACGAGCAGTACTTC. The chain is built from TRBV27 and TRBJ2-7, with 8 bases lining up with TRBD1. This CDR3 is 14 amino acids long. Germline V gene lookup returns CDR1 MNHEY and CDR2 SMNVEV (reference sequence). The J segment lost 5 bases and the V segment lost 7 bases, leaving 10 bases of the junction unmatched.

This chain joins TRBV6-5 and TRBJ1-5; D is unresolved. Deletions cut 4 bases from V and 4 bases from J, with 8 bases between. The CDR3 consists of 13 residues. Germline CDR1 is MNHEY and CDR2 is SVGAGI. The CDR3 DNA reads TGTGCCAGCAGTTTAACACGGAATCAGCCCCAGCATTTT. It codes for CASSLTRNQPQHF.

This chain uses TRBV29-1 with TRBJ2-7, with 8 bases aligning to TRBD1. The CDR3 is made up of 13 amino acids. The J segment lost 4 bases and the V segment lost 4 bases, leaving 6 bases of the junction unmatched. Germline values: CDR1 SQVTM, CDR2 ANQGSEA. CDR3 region: CSVVRDRGYEQYF. CDR3 bases: TGCAGCGTTGTTCGAGACAGGGGTTACGAGCAGTACTTC.

This rearrangement joins TRBV7-6 to TRBJ2-3; D gene ambiguous. V dropped 0 bases and J dropped 0 bases, with 7 bases sitting between them. Germline V gives CDR1 SGHVS, CDR2 FNYEAQ. The CDR3 has 15 amino acids. CDR3 residues: CASSLASRSTDTQYF. DNA for the CDR3: TGTGCCAGCAGCTTAGCGAGTCGTAGCACAGATACGCAGTATTTT.

The V and J genes are TRBV7-6 and TRBJ2-1; D gene unclear. This CDR3 spans 11 amino acids. The ends were cut back, 5 bases at V and 9 bases at J, with 8 bases in the middle. The V gene's germline CDR1 is SGHVS and CDR2 FNYEAQ. CDR3 nucleotide sequence: TGTGCCAGCAGCCAACTTCGTGAGCAGTTCTTC. Its protein is CASSQLREQFF.

The chain combines TRBV1 with TRBJ2-2; the D segment call TRBD2 is taken from the table without a DNA check. TRBV1 is reported as a pseudogene. The CDR3 has 18 amino acids. DNA for the CDR3: TGCACCAGCAGCCGCACGACTAGCGGGAAGAAGGCGTCCGGGGAGCTGTTTTTT. This gives the protein CTSSRTTSGKKASGELFF.

In this sample, this clone turned up a few times. The chain couples TRBV19 to TRBJ1-5, with D tentatively TRBD1 (6 bases). Trimming pared 5 bases from V and 1 base from J, leaving 9 bases between. There are 14 residues in the CDR3. Germline values: CDR1 LNHDA, CDR2 SQIVND (reference sequence). CDR3: CASSSGGSNQPQHF. CDR3 in DNA: TGTGCCAGTAGTTCGGGGGGCAGCAATCAGCCCCAGCATTTT.

The chain uses TRBV27 and TRBJ1-5; D uncertain. The germline CDR1 and CDR2 sequences are MNHEY and SMNVEV (reference sequence). The CDR3 is made up of 14 amino acids. V gave up 4 bases and J gave up 0 bases, with 7 bases separating them. CDR3 nucleotides: TGTGCCAGCAGTTCTCTCCGTAGCAATCAGCCCCAGCATTTT. Its translation: CASSSLRSNQPQHF.

V gene TRBV7-9 combines with J gene TRBJ1-4; TRBD1 might be the D (5 bases). Germline lookup yields CDR1 SEHNR and CDR2 FQNEAQ (reference sequence). This CDR3 is 15 amino acids long. Trimming shortened V by 2 bases and J by 8 bases, and 15 bases separated the two germline ends. The CDR3 DNA is TGTGCCAGCAGCTTACAAATGGCGTGGGACGAAAAACTGTTTTTT. Residues: CASSLQMAWDEKLFF.

This clone is a singleton in its sample. The chain joins TRBV27 to TRBJ2-7; the D call may be TRBD1 or TRBD2 (5 bases each). This CDR3 has 16 residues. V was pared by 2 bases and J by 5 bases, with 19 bases between. CDR1 and CDR2 from the germline V gene are MNHEY and SMNVEV (reference sequence). The CDR3 protein is CASSLGGRGSFDEQYF. The CDR3 bases are TGTGCCAGCAGTTTAGGGGGAAGGGGATCCTTCGACGAGCAGTACTTC.

This chain uses TRBV29-1 with TRBJ2-1; perhaps TRBD2 as D (5 bases). Looked up from germline, CDR1 is SQVTM and CDR2 is ANQGSEA. The CDR3 spans 16 residues. V was cut by 0 bases and J by 0 bases, with 12 bases left in between. In DNA form, the CDR3 reads TGCAGCGTTGAAGATCTGAGCGGAGGCTCCTACAATGAGCAGTTCTTC. Translating it yields CSVEDLSGGSYNEQFF.

The V call is TRBV2, the J call TRBJ1-5; D ambiguous. The germline V gene encodes CDR1 SNHLY and CDR2 FYNNEI. The CDR3 has 15 amino acids. Trimming took off 9 bases at V and 5 bases at J, with 20 bases between the two ends. CDR3 DNA sequence: TGTGCCAGACCCTTCCCGAGGGCGTCGGATCAGCCCCAGCATTTT. This codes for CARPFPRASDQPQHF.

This clone appeared once. The rearrangement joins TRBV11-2 to TRBJ2-3; 7 positions agree with TRBD2. The germline CDR1 and CDR2 sequences are SGHAT and FQNNGV. The CDR3 length is 16 residues. V lost 5 bases to trimming and J lost 5 bases; unmatched junction nucleotides: 13. The CDR3 loop reads CASSLGTIPSVDTQYF. CDR3 nucleotide sequence: TGTGCCAGCAGCCTGGGGACTATCCCTTCGGTAGATACGCAGTATTTT.

This chain links TRBV7-9 with TRBJ2-7; 8 nucleotides match TRBD1. This CDR3 is 14 amino acids long. Germline trimming cut 4 bases from V and 5 bases from J; bases unmatched to any gene: 7. Germline values: CDR1 SEHNR, CDR2 FQNEAQ (reference sequence). CDR3 bases: TGTGCCAGCAGCTCGGACAGGGAATACCACGAGCAGTACTTC. Translated: CASSSDREYHEQYF.

This sequence joins TRBV7-8 and TRBJ2-7, with 9 bases that match TRBD1. Trimming at V came to 2 bases and at J to 3 bases, leaving 5 bases not matched to a gene. CDR3 size: 15 residues. Germline V gene lookup returns CDR1 SGHVS and CDR2 FQNEAQ. DNA of the CDR3: TGTGCCAGCAGCTTAATGGGACAGGGAAACTACGAGCAGTACTTC. It specifies CASSLMGQGNYEQYF.